These T cell receptor beta chains were read from a single sample in a study of blood T cell repertoires in COVID-19. TCRdb's table, derived via immunoSEQ multiplex PCR, lists solely in-frame clones and lacks some. The sample holds approximately 360,000 clones, almost 90% seen once. Sequencing input: peripheral blood. Receptor source: a young man with active or convalescent COVID-19. CDR3s include the opening cysteine and the closing phenylalanine or tryptophan. The order of the fields is clone size, V gene, D gene, J gene, CDR3 protein, CDR3 DNA. A D gene is named only where the DNA matches it firmly. Expanded clones are given a class, and other clones once, few, many or no size at all.

once	TRBV7-9	TRBD1	TRBJ1-3	CASSWTGDTIYF	TGTGCCAGCAGCTGGACAGGGGACACCATATATTTT
NA	TRBV14	NA	TRBJ1-3	CASSQGQGNTIYF	TGTGCCAGCAGCCAAGGACAGGGAAACACCATATATTTT
NA	TRBV9	NA	TRBJ1-3	CASSPSGGNTIYF	TGTGCCAGCAGCCCCTCGGGGGGAAACACCATATATTTT
NA	TRBV6-5	NA	TRBJ1-3	CASSSQGFGNTIYF	TGTGCCAGCAGTTCGCAGGGGTTTGGAAACACCATATATTTT
NA	TRBV12-5	TRBD2	TRBJ2-7	CAGPTSGRSYEQYF	TGTGCTGGCCCGACTAGCGGGAGATCCTACGAGCAGTACTTC
NA	TRBV12-5	TRBD2	TRBJ2-2	CASGSDLAGENTGELFF	TGTGCTAGTGGTTCTGACTTAGCGGGAGAGAACACCGGGGAGCTGTTTTTT
NA	TRBV27	NA	TRBJ2-1	CASKERAGTSWGEQFF	TGTGCCAGCAAGGAGCGGGCCGGGACCTCTTGGGGTGAGCAGTTCTTC
NA	TRBV18	TRBD1	TRBJ1-2	CASSQGQTNYGYTF	TGTGCCAGCTCACAGGGACAGACAAACTATGGCTACACCTTC
NA	TRBV12-3/TRBV12-4	NA	TRBJ1-2	CASSFGNYGYTF	TGTGCCAGCAGCTTCGGGAACTATGGCTACACCTTC
once	TRBV29-1	TRBD1	TRBJ2-1	CSVETGGFNEQFF	TGCAGCGTTGAGACAGGGGGGTTCAATGAGCAGTTCTTC
once	TRBV6-6	TRBD2	TRBJ2-2	CASSYISGLTGELFF	TGTGCCAGCAGTTACATTAGCGGGCTCACCGGGGAGCTGTTTTTT
NA	TRBV18	TRBD1	TRBJ1-5	CASSPGTGSANQPQHF	TGTGCCAGCTCCCCAGGGACAGGATCTGCCAATCAGCCCCAGCATTTT
NA	TRBV7-3	NA	TRBJ1-3	CASSLTGQPSGNTIYF	TGTGCCAGCAGCTTAACAGGACAACCTTCTGGAAACACCATATATTTT
NA	TRBV7-9	TRBD1	TRBJ1-2	CASSLDRGLSGYTF	TGTGCCAGCTCTTTGGACAGGGGGCTTTCAGGCTACACCTTC
NA	TRBV7-8	TRBD1	TRBJ1-5	CASSLGGTGWVNNQPQHF	TGTGCCAGCAGCTTAGGGGGGACAGGGTGGGTCAACAATCAGCCCCAGCATTTT
NA	TRBV7-3	TRBD1	TRBJ1-6	CASSLRPPDRNSPLHF	TGTGCCAGCAGCTTAAGGCCTCCGGACAGGAATTCACCCCTCCACTTT
NA	TRBV15	NA	TRBJ2-7	CATSRGPPSYEQYF	TGTGCCACCAGCAGAGGCCCCCCCAGCTACGAGCAGTACTTC